These 5 T cell receptor beta chains share one sample of origin, sequenced in a study of beta chain features in type 1 diabetes. TCRB transcripts that were expressed got sequenced, as all of the isolated RNA had been reverse transcribed. Generated by immunoSEQ multiplex PCR, the TCRdb table keeps only in-frame clones and is missing some. In the table there are under 950,000 clones, 15% to 20% of which are singletons. The sample was naive CD4+ T cells from blood. All receptors derive from a young woman in good health.

The V and J genes are TRBV27 and TRBJ2-7; D perhaps matches TRBD2 (6 bases). V was pared by 2 bases and J by 4 bases, with 12 bases between. There are 14 residues in the CDR3. Germline CDR1 reads MNHEY; CDR2 reads SMNVEV (reference sequence). CDR3 region: CASSLAPGLYEQYF. The CDR3 DNA sequence: TGTGCCAGCAGTTTAGCGCCGGGACTGTACGAGCAGTACTTC.

This clone was seen a single time. This chain joins TRBV6-4 and TRBJ2-2; D gene unclear. Trimming pared 0 bases from V and 6 bases from J, leaving 8 bases between. The CDR3 covers 14 residues. Germline loops: CDR1 MRHNA, CDR2 SNTAGT. The chain's CDR3 is CASSDSNFPGELFF. The CDR3 DNA reads TGTGCCAGCAGTGACTCGAATTTCCCCGGGGAGCTGTTTTTT.

This clone occurred a few times. The chain joins TRBV5-4 to TRBJ2-7; TRBD2 might be the D (6 bases). The CDR3 is 13 residues long. With 1 base removed from V and 4 bases from J, the gap between germline ends came to 9 bases. Per germline, CDR1 SGHNT and CDR2 YYREEE (reference sequence). The CDR3 DNA follows: TGTGCCAGCAGCTTGCCGGGAGAGTACGAGCAGTACTTC. This gives the protein CASSLPGEYEQYF.

A few counts support this clone. The chain couples TRBV15 to TRBJ1-2; TRBD1 is a possible D gene (5 bases). Looked up from germline, CDR1 is LNHNV and CDR2 is YYDKDF (reference sequence). The CDR3 length is 15 residues. Trimming pared 1 base from V and 5 bases from J, leaving 14 bases between. CDR3 region: CATSRGSGDDYGYTF. In nucleotides, the CDR3 is TGTGCCACCAGCAGAGGTTCGGGGGATGATTATGGCTACACCTTC.

This clone has a handful of counts. This rearrangement joins TRBV15 to TRBJ2-4; 12 bases fit TRBD2. V shed 1 base, J shed 5 bases, and the junction held 3 bases outside the gene matches. This CDR3 contains 16 residues. Germline CDR1 LNHNV, CDR2 YYDKDF (reference sequence). The CDR3 DNA sequence: TGTGCCACCAGCAGAGCGCGACTAGCGGGGGAAAACATTCAGTACTTC. Amino acid sequence: CATSRARLAGENIQYF. Filled out from reference TRBV15 and TRBJ2-4, the complete variable domain reads DAMVIQNPRYQVTQFGKPVTLSCSQTLNHNVMYWYQQKSSQAPKLLFHYYDKDFNNEADTPDNFQSRRPNTSFCFLDIRSPGLGDTAMYLCATSRARLAGENIQYFGAGTRLSVL.